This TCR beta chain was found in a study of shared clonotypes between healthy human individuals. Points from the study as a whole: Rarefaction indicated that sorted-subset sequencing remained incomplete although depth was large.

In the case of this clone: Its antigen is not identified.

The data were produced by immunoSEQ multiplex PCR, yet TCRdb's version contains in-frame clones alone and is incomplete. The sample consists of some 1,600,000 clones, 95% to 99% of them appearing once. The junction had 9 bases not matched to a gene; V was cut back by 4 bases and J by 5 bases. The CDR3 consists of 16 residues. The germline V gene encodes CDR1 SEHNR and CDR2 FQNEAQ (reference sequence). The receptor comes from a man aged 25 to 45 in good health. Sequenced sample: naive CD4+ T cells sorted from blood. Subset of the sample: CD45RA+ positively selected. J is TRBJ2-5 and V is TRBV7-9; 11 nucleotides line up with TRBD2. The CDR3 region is CASSSGTSGRRETQYF. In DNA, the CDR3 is TGTGCCAGCAGCTCCGGGACTAGCGGCCGTAGGGAGACCCAGTACTTC. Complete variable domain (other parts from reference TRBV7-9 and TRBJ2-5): DTGVSQNPRHKITKRGQNVTFRCDPISEHNRLYWYRQTLGQGPEFLTYFQNEAQLEKSRLLSDRFSAERPKGSFSTLEIQRTEQGDSAMYLCASSSGTSGRRETQYFGPGTRLLVL.